This T cell receptor (beta chain) stems from a study of naive and memory T cell subsets. Overall study results and limits: A clonotype means one alpha or beta sequence, not an alpha/beta pair. Naive and memory repertoire findings lacked a ground truth for validation. Over 90% of naive TCR sequences appeared only once after error correction, unlike memory subsets.

With respect to this clonotype: Antigen specificity is unknown. The missing conserved phenylalanine or tryptophan at the end of this CDR3 makes a read error likely. No DNA is shown, since the ends of the CDR3 on it are uncertain; the CDR3 is the one TCRdb lists.

After CD4 positive bead selection, the CD4-negative fraction gave CD8 T cells. From its first to its last residue, the CDR3 has 9 amino acids. The beta constant-region primer was an equimolar mix of two oligonucleotides covering TRBC1 and TRBC2. Ligated cDNA was amplified by four rounds of PCR with nested alpha and beta constant-region primers and SP2. In TCRdb, the UMI-ligation and nested PCR reads were re-called with MiXCR into one record per CDR3 protein. The repertoire holds some 80,000 distinct CDR3 sequences, with roughly 9.2% as singletons. The sequence came from a human donor in good health. Material for sequencing was naive CD8+ T cells from blood. This chain uses TRBV21-1 with TRBJ2-7; whether TRBD2, the table's D call, matches the DNA was not checked. TRBV21-1 is a recognized pseudogene. The CDR3: CASSSRGTD.